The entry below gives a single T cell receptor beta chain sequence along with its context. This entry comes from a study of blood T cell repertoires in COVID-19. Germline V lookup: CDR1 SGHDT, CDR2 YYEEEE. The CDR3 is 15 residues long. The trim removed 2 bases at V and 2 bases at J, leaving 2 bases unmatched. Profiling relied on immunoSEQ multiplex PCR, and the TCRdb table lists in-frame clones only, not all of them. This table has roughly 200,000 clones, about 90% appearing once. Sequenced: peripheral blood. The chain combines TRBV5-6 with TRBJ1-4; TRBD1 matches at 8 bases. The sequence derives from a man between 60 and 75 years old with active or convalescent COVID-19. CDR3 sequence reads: CASSFTGGTNEKLFF. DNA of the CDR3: TGTGCCAGCAGCTTTACAGGGGGGACTAATGAAAAACTGTTTTTT.